Each of the 15 T cell receptor beta chains below was sequenced from the same sample in a study of cytomegalovirus exposure and HLA in healthy donors. PCR used 60 Vbeta primers and 13 Jbeta primers. Profiled with immunoSEQ multiplex PCR; TCRdb holds only in-frame clones, not every one. The sample includes some 120,000 clones, 9% to 10% seen only once; the top ten take less than 4%. Sequenced material: PBMCs. All receptors come from a man aged 25 to 40 in good health and CMV-seronegative.

The chain uses TRBV10-3 and TRBJ2-7, with TRBD2 matching 13 bases. Germline V lookup: CDR1 ENHRY, CDR2 SYGVKD. Trimming at V came to 10 bases and at J to 5 bases, leaving 11 bases not matched to a gene. CDR3 length: 15 amino acids. CDR3 in DNA: TGTGCCACTCTCGGGACTAGCGGGACCGGGGACGAGCAGTACTTC. This encodes CATLGTSGTGDEQYF.

The chain uses TRBV2 and TRBJ2-3; 7 bases are a match to TRBD1. This CDR3 has 16 amino acids. The V gene end was trimmed by 1 base and the J gene end by 1 base; junction bases not matched to a gene: 5. Germline CDR1 reads SNHLY; CDR2 reads FYNNEI. The CDR3 reads CASSEGQGGGTDTQYF. In DNA, the CDR3 is TGTGCCAGCAGTGAAGGACAGGGTGGTGGCACAGATACGCAGTATTTT.

CDR3 sequence: CASRSGTGNYGYTF. CDR3 DNA sequence: TGTGCCAGCAGGTCCGGGACAGGCAACTATGGCTACACCTTC. The rearrangement links TRBV11-3 to TRBJ1-2, with TRBD1 matching 8 bases. This CDR3 is built from 14 residues. The ends lost 6 bases at V and 2 bases at J; junction bases unmatched: 5. The germline V gene encodes CDR1 SGHNT and CDR2 YENEEA.

This chain's CDR3 is CASVGTGGRSGYTF. CDR3 sequence (DNA): TGTGCCAGCGTGGGGACAGGGGGTAGGAGTGGCTACACCTTC. V and J are TRBV6-5 and TRBJ1-2, with TRBD1 matching over 11 bases. Germline V lookup: CDR1 MNHEY, CDR2 SVGAGI. This CDR3 has 14 residues. V dropped 8 bases and J dropped 7; count of bases not matched to a gene: 9.

This chain joins TRBV5-1 and TRBJ1-2, with TRBD1 matching 7 bases. J was trimmed by 2 bases and V by 4 bases; bases with no gene match: 5. This CDR3 has 14 residues. Germline-derived CDR1 and CDR2 are SGHRS and YFSETQ. The DNA for the CDR3 is TGCGCCAGCAGCCTGAACAGGGGAAACTATGGCTACACCTTC. Its translation is CASSLNRGNYGYTF. The whole variable domain, filled in from reference TRBV5-1 and TRBJ1-2, reads KAGVTQTPRYLIKTRGQQVTLSCSPISGHRSVSWYQQTPGQGLQFLFEYFSETQRNKGNFPGRFSGRQFSNSRSEMNVSTLELGDSALYLCASSLNRGNYGYTFGSGTRLTVV.

The chain carries TRBV30 and TRBJ1-2, with D unresolved. V dropped 0 bases and J dropped 6 bases, with 11 bases sitting between them. Germline lookup yields CDR1 GTSNPN and CDR2 SVGIG (reference sequence). This CDR3 comprises 13 residues. The CDR3 region has the DNA TGTGCCTGGAGTGTAAGAGGGTTCGATGGCTACACCTTC. It specifies CAWSVRGFDGYTF.

This clone has only a few counts. V is TRBV7-8 and J is TRBJ1-1, with 7 bases that match TRBD1. CDR1 and CDR2 from the germline V gene are SGHVS and FQNEAQ. The trim removed 5 bases at V and 4 bases at J, leaving 7 bases unmatched. This CDR3 has 14 residues. The CDR3 here is CASSHEAGGTEAFF. The CDR3 DNA follows: TGTGCCAGCAGCCATGAGGCAGGGGGCACTGAAGCTTTCTTT.

In its sample, this clone was seen a few times. The rearrangement links TRBV2 to TRBJ1-6, with D possibly TRBD1 on 6 matching bases. This CDR3 contains 16 residues. Germline lookup yields CDR1 SNHLY and CDR2 FYNNEI. V lost 3 bases to trimming and J lost 9 bases, with 18 bases between them. CDR3 sequence: CASSDGTGKQSSPLHF. Here the CDR3 DNA reads TGTGCCAGCAGTGATGGTACAGGGAAACAAAGTTCACCCCTCCACTTT.

The sample holds a few counts of this clone. This chain uses TRBV10-3 with TRBJ2-1, with 9 bases aligning to TRBD1. CDR3 size: 13 residues. Trimming removed 10 bases from V and 6 bases from J; junction bases left unmatched: 7. The germline CDR1 and CDR2 sequences are ENHRY and SYGVKD. The CDR3 sequence is CATGDRVVNEQFF. CDR3 nucleotide sequence: TGTGCCACCGGGGACAGGGTAGTCAATGAGCAGTTCTTC.

In DNA form, the CDR3 reads TGTGCCAGCAGCCCGATGCTGGGACAGAGCAATCAGCCCCAGCATTTT. It encodes CASSPMLGQSNQPQHF. The genes are TRBV7-9 and TRBJ1-5; the match to TRBD1 covers 7 bases. Germline V gene lookup returns CDR1 SEHNR and CDR2 FQNEAQ (reference sequence). The CDR3 length is 16 residues. After removal of 5 bases from V and 1 base from J, the junction contained 8 bases not matched to a gene.

This chain links TRBV25-1 with TRBJ1-2; TRBD1 is a possible D gene (6 bases). V lost 6 bases to trimming and J lost 4 bases, with 9 bases between them. Germline V lookup: CDR1 MGHDK, CDR2 SYGVNS. The CDR3 has 12 residues. The CDR3 spells CASSEGVYGYTF. CDR3 bases: TGTGCCAGCAGCGAGGGGGTCTATGGCTACACCTTC.

This clone occurred a few times. The chain recombines TRBV10-1 with TRBJ2-2; D is possibly TRBD1 (5 bases). V was cut by 6 bases and J by 9 bases, with 17 bases left in between. Looked up from germline, CDR1 is WNHNN and CDR2 is SYGVQD (reference sequence). This CDR3 is built from 14 residues. CDR3 in amino acids: CASSDSDTHRELFF. CDR3 nucleotide sequence: TGCGCCAGCAGCGACTCGGACACCCACCGGGAGCTGTTTTTT.

The sample holds a few counts of this clone. V gene TRBV7-2 combines with J gene TRBJ1-4; D is unclear. The V gene's germline CDR1 is SGHTA and CDR2 FQGNSA. V was shortened by 1 base and J by 0 bases, with 6 bases between the two germline ends. This CDR3 comprises 15 residues. As DNA, the CDR3 is TGTGCCAGCAGCTTAGGGCAGGCAACTAATGAAAAACTGTTTTTT. It is translated as CASSLGQATNEKLFF. Based on the CDR3 plus reference TRBV7-2 and TRBJ1-4, the full variable domain is GAGVSQSPSNKVTEKGKDVELRCDPISGHTALYWYRQSLGQGLEFLIYFQGNSAPDKSGLPSDRFSAERTGGSVSTLTIQRTQQEDSAVYLCASSLGQATNEKLFFGSGTQLSVL.

This clone showed up just a few times. The chain uses TRBV10-1 and TRBJ1-2; 7 nucleotides line up with TRBD1. The V gene's germline CDR1 is WNHNN and CDR2 SYGVQD (reference sequence). With V trimmed by 0 bases and J by 7 bases, 2 bases remained unmatched. This CDR3 spans 13 amino acids. This CDR3 reads CASSESGTAGYTF. CDR3 DNA: TGCGCCAGCAGTGAGTCCGGGACAGCTGGCTACACCTTC.

There are a few counts of this clone. The V and J genes are TRBV7-9 and TRBJ2-3, with 9 positions matching TRBD2. The CDR3 length is 16 residues. V trimming: 3 bases; J trimming: 2 bases; junction bases outside the gene matches: 6. From germline, CDR1 is SEHNR and CDR2 FQNEAQ (reference sequence). Here the CDR3 DNA reads TGTGCCAGCAGCTTCCCCGAGCGGGAGGACACAGATACGCAGTATTTT. Protein: CASSFPEREDTDTQYF.